This T cell receptor beta chain stems from a study of T cells after yellow fever vaccination. Findings and caveats of the study: Though weaker, the secondary response peaked faster, on day 5 versus 15. The booster response re-showed most primary clones: around 95% CD4, approximately 90% CD8. Researchers cautioned that FACS-sorted repertoires could harbor abundant clonotypes contaminating from the bulk population.

Template switching by 5'RACE produced TCR cDNA, adding a universal primer site and UMIs. MiXCR, applied by TCRdb to the 5' RACE reads, yields one record per CDR3 protein. The sample has more than 350,000 distinct CDR3 sequences; approximately 10% are singletons. CDR3 length: 15 residues. CDR1 is SEHNR, CDR2 FQNEAQ, per germline (reference sequence). V gave up 6 bases and J gave up 10 bases; unmatched junction bases: 12. To note about this clonotype: Antigen unknown.

The receptor's source is a man aged 18 to 29 who received the YFV17D yellow fever vaccine. This specimen was PBMCs, taken on the day of the first yellow fever vaccination. This rearrangement joins TRBV7-9 to TRBJ2-1; 10 nucleotides match TRBD2. The CDR3 sequence is CASSPERGGAREQFF. CDR3 bases: TGTGCCAGCAGTCCTGAGCGGGGGGGTGCTCGGGAGCAGTTCTTC.